This TCR beta chain was sequenced for a study of blood T cell repertoires in COVID-19. About the study: Sites in the United States, Italy and Spain provided acute and convalescent COVID-19 samples. T cells, B-cell-depleted T cells, or PBMCs provided the cDNA or gDNA that served as material.

The ends lost 5 bases at V and 2 bases at J; junction bases unmatched: 4. Germline V lookup: CDR1 MDHEN, CDR2 SYDVKM. CDR3 size: 15 residues. Original processing notes: Scientists estimated how many nucleated cells there were by amplifying reference gene primers. This table comes from immunoSEQ multiplex PCR, and its TCRdb copy is limited to in-frame clones, with some not included. For V, J and clone size, that table is used; D and trimming come from the DNA. Of roughly 92,000 clones detected, about 89% appear once; the ten largest clones hold over 9%. This TCR was recovered from a man over 45 with acute or convalescent COVID-19. Sequenced sample: peripheral blood. The rearrangement joins TRBV28 to TRBJ1-5, with 9 bases that match TRBD1. The CDR3 region is CASSQTGGGNQPQHF. The DNA for the CDR3 is TGTGCCAGCAGTCAAACAGGGGGCGGCAATCAGCCCCAGCATTTT.